This TCR beta chain was documented in a study of blood T cells in healthy people across ages. This clonotype has a count of ten or more. The second PCR ran about 6 to 11 cycles with a sample-barcoded 5' primer and J-beta primers. TCRdb reprocessed the 5' RACE reads via MiXCR and lists one record per CDR3 protein. The sample shows some 940,000 distinct CDR3 sequences, 25% to 30% of them seen only once. Peripheral blood from each donor was collected in a volume of 9.5 to 10 milliliters. V lost 1 base and J lost 7, with 20 bases in between. The CDR3 is 16 amino acids. CDR1 MGHRA and CDR2 YSYEKL come from the germline V gene. Another study also made use of these data, one on T cells of mothers and their children.

The chain recombines TRBV4-1 with TRBJ2-7; D is unresolved. The sample comprised blood. This TCR came from a woman aged 40 to 50 in good health. The CDR3: CASSQGWFRTTMEQYF. The CDR3 DNA is TGCGCCAGCAGCCAAGGTTGGTTTCGAACCACGATGGAGCAGTACTTC.